Presented here are 12 T cell receptor beta chains from one specimen sequenced in a study of glioma-infiltrating T cells. TCR alpha and beta CDR3 regions were amplified from RNA using iRepertoire nested multiplex PCR. TCRdb reprocessed the multiplex PCR reads with MiXCR, giving one entry per CDR3 protein. The profile shows 150,000 to 200,000 distinct CDR3 sequences, about 46% of them singletons. Sequencing input: glioma tissue, nonneoplastic brain tissue, or PBMCs (not recorded which). The source is a human donor with low-grade glioma or glioblastoma, undergoing nonglioma brain surgery, or in good health (not recorded which).

As for this clonotype: This may be a read error: a much more frequent sequence differs by one nucleotide. The chain carries TRBV28 and TRBJ2-1; TRBD1 is a possible D gene (5 bases). Trimming cost V 3 bases and J 5 bases, with 11 bases left between them. Germline V gene sequence: CDR1 MDHEN, CDR2 SYDVKM. The CDR3 spans 14 residues. In nucleotides, the CDR3 is TGTGCCAGCAGTTTTAATCCAGGGCACAATGAGCAGTTCTTC. This translates into CASSFNPGHNEQFF. Looking up the rest from reference TRBV28 and TRBJ2-1 gives the full variable domain: DVKVTQSSRYLVKRTGEKVFLECVQDMDHENMFWYRQDPGLGLRLIYFSYDVKMKEKGDIPEGYSVSREKKERFSLILESASTNQTSMYLCASSFNPGHNEQFFGPGTRLTVL.

This clonotype was seen a handful of times. Written as DNA, the CDR3 is TGTGCCAGCAGTTCCACCGGCTACAATGAGCAGTTCTTC. Encoded protein: CASSSTGYNEQFF. The chain joins TRBV12-3 or TRBV12-4 to TRBJ2-1; D is uncertain. Trimming pared 4 bases from V and 3 bases from J, leaving 7 bases between. This CDR3 is built from 13 residues.

In the case of this clonotype: At one of its ends the junction is not consistent with the germline gene, which may arise from a read error. The CDR3 DNA sequence: TGTGCCAGCAGCTTAGATAGGGGGAACACAGGTACGCAGTATTTT. Amino acid sequence: CASSLDRGNTGTQYF. This chain connects TRBV11-2 to TRBJ2-3, with D possibly matching TRBD1 (6 bases). The CDR3 length is 15 residues. The germline CDR1 and CDR2 sequences are SGHAT and FQNNGV.

The chain carries TRBV28 and TRBJ2-5; 9 positions match TRBD1. Unmatched junction bases numbered 2, after V lost 6 bases and J lost 3 bases. Germline lookup yields CDR1 MDHEN and CDR2 SYDVKM. The CDR3 consists of 13 residues. CDR3 loop: CASSWDREETQYF. For the CDR3, the DNA is TGTGCCAGCAGCTGGGACAGGGAAGAGACCCAGTACTTC.

The chain employs TRBV27 and TRBJ2-1; D assignment may be TRBD1 or TRBD2 (5 bases each). The V and J ends lost 3 bases and 0 bases respectively, with 18 bases between them. The CDR3 has 18 amino acids. Germline CDR1 MNHEY, CDR2 SMNVEV (reference sequence). CDR3 in amino acids: CASSLMALEGYSYNEQFF. The CDR3 DNA reads TGTGCCAGCAGTTTGATGGCGCTCGAGGGGTACTCCTACAATGAGCAGTTCTTC.

This clonotype came up many times. The gene calls are TRBV20-1 and TRBJ1-3; maybe TRBD1 (5 bases). CDR1 DFQATT and CDR2 SNEGSKA come from the germline V gene (reference sequence). This CDR3 region has 13 residues. With 6 bases removed from V and 8 bases from J, the gap between germline ends came to 17 bases. CDR3 region: CSAAYPGRDTIYF. The CDR3 DNA reads as TGCAGTGCCGCGTACCCTGGCAGGGACACCATATATTTT.

This chain links TRBV3-1 with TRBJ2-1, with TRBD2 matching 10 bases. J was trimmed by 3 bases and V by 1 base; bases with no gene match: 0. CDR1 and CDR2 (germline): LGHDT, YNNKEL (reference sequence). The CDR3 totals 15 residues. The CDR3 here is CASSQGLAGYNEQFF. CDR3 sequence (DNA): TGTGCCAGCAGCCAAGGACTAGCGGGCTACAATGAGCAGTTCTTC.

Comment on this clonotype: A much larger clonotype is one base distant, so this may be a read error. The chain recombines TRBV2 with TRBJ2-7, with TRBD2 identical over 7 bases. Trimming removed 6 bases from V and 12 bases from J; junction bases left unmatched: 5. Germline lookup yields CDR1 SNHLY and CDR2 FYNNEI. The CDR3 covers 10 residues. This chain's CDR3 is CASRSGRPYF. CDR3 nucleotide sequence: TGTGCCAGCAGATCCGGGAGGCCGTACTTC.

Turning to this clonotype: A much bigger clone sits one base away, suggesting this may be a read error. The chain joins TRBV7-7 to TRBJ2-3, with D unresolved. The CDR3 extends over 13 amino acids. CDR1 SSHAT and CDR2 FNYEAQ come from the germline V gene (reference sequence). CDR3 in amino acids: CASSEEWESTRYF. The CDR3 DNA follows: TGTGCCAGCAGTGAAGAATGGGAAAGTACGCGGTATTTT.

Remarks on this clonotype: A much larger clonotype is one base distant, so this may be a read error. The genes are TRBV28 and TRBJ2-7, with D hard to call. There are 11 residues in the CDR3. CDR1 is MDHEN and CDR2 is SYDVKM in the germline V gene. CDR3 amino acids: CASILRIEQYF. DNA of the CDR3: TGTGCCAGCATTTTAAGAATCGAGCAGTACTTC.

Of note for this clonotype: Being one base from a much bigger clone, this may be a read error. The V and J genes are TRBV10-3 and TRBJ1-1; 9 positions match TRBD1. CDR1 and CDR2 from the germline V gene are ENHRY and SYGVKD. V was pared by 10 bases and J by 7 bases, with 10 bases of the junction left unmatched. The CDR3 loop spans 13 amino acids. For the CDR3, the DNA is TGTGCCACTCAACAGGGGGCTGGAAGTGAAGCTTTCTTT. Translating gives CATQQGAGSEAFF.

The chain combines TRBV28 with TRBJ2-3, with 7 bases lining up with TRBD2. This CDR3 region has 16 residues. The V segment lost 7 bases and the J segment 4 bases; nucleotides outside the gene matches: 14. CDR1 is MDHEN, CDR2 SYDVKM, per germline. The CDR3 DNA reads TGTGCCAGCACCAACGCAGGGACTAAAGGTGCAGATACGCAGTATTTT. Its translation is CASTNAGTKGADTQYF.